The 27 T cell receptor beta chains below all came from one sample that was sequenced in a study of T cell clonality in common variable immunodeficiency. The table came from immunoSEQ multiplex PCR; TCRdb's copy has only in-frame clones and leaves some out. This set yields fewer than 40,000 clones and no singletons; the top ten hold 6.5% to 7.5%. No antigen has been identified for these receptors. General study points: Fewer deletions and N-nucleotide insertions were reportedly seen in common variable immunodeficiency TCR beta sequences.

The sample taken for sequencing was peripheral blood mononuclear cells. These receptors all come from a human donor with common variable immunodeficiency.

This clone has at least ten counts. The observed sequence ends 3 residues before the CDR3 terminus, with the missing tail filled in from the germline J gene. This chain joins TRBV6-4 and TRBJ2-3; D may be TRBD2 (5 bases). The CDR3 runs to 15 residues. V lost 5 bases, J lost 0 bases, and 12 bases lay in between. The V gene's germline CDR1 is MRHNA and CDR2 SNTAGT. CDR3 bases read: TGTGCCAGCAGTCGAGAAAGCGGAAGCACAGATACG. Its protein product is CASSRESGSTDT. The CDR3 in its entirety is CASSRESGSTDTQYF.

Notes on this clone: Read data end 3 residues before the CDR3 end; the end is taken from the germline J gene. V is TRBV5-1 and J is TRBJ2-7, with D maybe TRBD1 (6 bases). This CDR3 is 13 amino acids long. Germline CDR1 reads SGHRS; CDR2 reads YFSETQ. V was pared by 0 bases and J by 4 bases, with 8 bases between. CDR3: CASSLDRVYEQYF. The part of the CDR3 DNA that was read is TGCGCCAGCAGCTTGGACAGGGTGTACGAG.

This clone was counted at least ten times. The CDR3 extends 3 residues past the end of the read, so its final part is completed from the germline J gene. V usage is TRBV20-1 and J usage is TRBJ1-1; maybe TRBD1 (6 bases). The V end lost 6 bases, the J end lost 1 base, and 18 bases lay between the germline ends. The CDR3 runs 15 residues. CDR1 and CDR2 from the germline V gene are DFQATT and SNEGSKA (reference sequence). The CDR3 is CSAQNIDRPNTEAFF. The DNA read from the CDR3 is TGCAGTGCCCAAAATATCGACAGGCCGAACACTGAA.

There are a few counts of this clone. CDR3 region: CASSLRGVETQYF. The sequenced part of the CDR3 DNA is TGTGCCAGCAGCTTACGGGGGGTCGAGACC. The rearrangement joins TRBV7-3 to TRBJ2-5, with TRBD2 matching 7 bases. The read ends 3 residues shy of where the CDR3 ends; the end is completed using the germline J gene. Per the germline V gene, CDR1 is SGHTA and CDR2 is FQGTGA. This CDR3 region has 13 residues. J was trimmed by 5 bases and V by 2 bases; bases with no gene match: 2.

This clone was recorded many times. With the read ending 3 residues before the CDR3 end, the germline J gene is used to fill in that end. The rearrangement uses TRBV11-3 and TRBJ2-1; 15 bases line up with TRBD2. Germline V gives CDR1 SGHNT, CDR2 YENEEA. V shed 6 bases and J 6 bases; nucleotides not matched to a gene: 3. The CDR3 extends over 15 amino acids. The chain's CDR3 is CASSSGLAGGNEQFF. The part of the CDR3 DNA that was read is TGTGCCAGCAGTTCGGGACTAGCGGGGGGCAATGAG. Full variable domain (missing parts from reference TRBV11-3 and TRBJ2-1): EAGVVQSPRYKIIEKKQPVAFWCNPISGHNTLYWYLQNLGQGPELLIRYENEEAVDDSQLPKDRFSAERLKGVDSTLKIQPAELGDSAVYLCASSSGLAGGNEQFFGPGTRLTVL.

This clone was recorded a few times. At one of its ends the junction is not consistent with the germline gene, which may arise from a read error. The CDR3 end lies 3 residues beyond the end of the read and is filled in from the germline J gene. The genes are TRBV20-1 and TRBJ2-5; D may correspond to TRBD1 or TRBD2 (6 bases each). Germline V gene data show CDR1 as DFQATT and CDR2 as SNEGSKA (reference sequence). CDR3 length: 14 amino acids. CDR3 residues: CSGRNVQGGETQYF. The CDR3 bases that were read are TGCAGTGGTAGAAATGTACAGGGAGGAGAGACC.

This clone showed up many times. Read coverage stops 3 residues before the CDR3 terminus; the germline J gene supplies the remainder. The rearrangement uses TRBV28 and TRBJ1-1; D gene unclear. V lost 10 bases to trimming and J lost 5 bases, with 11 bases between them. Germline V lookup: CDR1 MDHEN, CDR2 SYDVKM. The CDR3 extends over 11 amino acids. CDR3 loop: CATTALTEAFF. CDR3 DNA, as far as it was read: TGTGCCACTACCGCCCTGACTGAA. The variable domain in full, completed from reference TRBV28 and TRBJ1-1, reads DVKVTQSSRYLVKRTGEKVFLECVQDMDHENMFWYRQDPGLGLRLIYFSYDVKMKEKGDIPEGYSVSREKKERFSLILESASTNQTSMYLCATTALTEAFFGQGTRLTVV.

This clone was counted a few times. The read terminates 3 residues ahead of where the CDR3 ends, so the germline J gene completes it. The J gene is TRBJ2-3, the V gene TRBV7-6; 9 bases are shared with TRBD2. From germline, CDR1 is SGHVS and CDR2 FNYEAQ. The CDR3 is 15 residues long. The V gene end was trimmed by 5 bases and the J gene end by 7 bases; junction bases not matched to a gene: 10. CDR3 DNA (partial): TGTGCCAGCAGCGCAGAGTCGACTAGCGGATATACG. Encoded protein: CASSAESTSGYT. The whole CDR3 region reads CASSAESTSGYTQYF.

About this clone itself: The read falls 3 residues short of the CDR3 end, and the missing part is taken from the germline J gene. The rearrangement links TRBV19 to TRBJ1-4, with D maybe TRBD1 (5 bases). CDR3 length: 14 amino acids. Germline V gene lookup returns CDR1 LNHDA and CDR2 SQIVND (reference sequence). Incomplete CDR3 DNA: TGTGCCAGTAGGGACAACCCGGGAGGTGGGAAA. Translation gives CASRDNPGGGK. The entire CDR3 sequence reads CASRDNPGGGKLFF.

This clone was observed many times. The read terminates 3 residues before the CDR3 end, so the remaining end is supplied by the germline J gene. V and J are TRBV7-9 and TRBJ1-1, with TRBD1 matching 8 bases. Germline lookup yields CDR1 SEHNR and CDR2 FQNEAQ (reference sequence). The CDR3 totals 15 residues. The junction had 12 bases not matched to a gene; V was cut back by 8 bases and J by 4 bases. CDR3 sequence: CASLGTGGATTEAFF. The CDR3 bases that were read are TGTGCCAGCCTAGGGACAGGCGGGGCGACCACTGAA.

This clone occurred many times. The read falls 3 residues short of the CDR3 end, and the missing part is taken from the germline J gene. The rearrangement joins TRBV27 to TRBJ2-3; the match to TRBD1 covers 9 bases. The CDR3 has 16 amino acids. V dropped 4 bases and J dropped 4; count of bases not matched to a gene: 9. Germline CDR1 and CDR2: MNHEY and SMNVEV (reference sequence). CDR3 DNA (partial): TGTGCCAGCAGTTCCTCTACACAGGGGGCGTCAGATACG. Protein: CASSSSTQGASDT. The entire CDR3 reads CASSSSTQGASDTQYF.

This clone was counted at least ten times. The read halts 3 residues ahead of the CDR3 end, with the missing end drawn from the germline J gene. The genes are TRBV6-2 or TRBV6-3 and TRBJ1-5, with a tentative D call TRBD1 (6 bases). Deletions cut 6 bases from V and 5 bases from J, with 11 bases between. Germline V gene sequence: CDR1 MNHEY, CDR2 SVGEGT. The CDR3 contains 13 residues. Partial CDR3 DNA: TGTGCCAGCAGGAACGACAGGTATCAGCCC. It codes for CASRNDRYQP. In full, the CDR3 is CASRNDRYQPQHF.

This clone has at least ten counts. Coverage ceases 3 residues before the CDR3 finishes, and the germline J gene fills in the end. The chain joins TRBV4-2 to TRBJ1-3; TRBD1 aligns across 10 bases. The V gene end was trimmed by 0 bases and the J gene end by 5 bases; junction bases not matched to a gene: 7. CDR3 length: 17 residues. The germline V gene encodes CDR1 LGHNA and CDR2 YNFKEQ. This chain's CDR3 is CASSQDGTGEVRNTIYF. The CDR3 bases that were read are TGTGCCAGCAGCCAAGATGGGACAGGGGAGGTCAGAAACACC.

This clone was seen more than once but under ten times. With only one base between it and a far larger clone, this is likely a read error. The sequenced CDR3 bases are TGTGCCTGGATTGACCGGGGGTACGCTGGGGCCAACGTC. This translates into CAWIDRGYAGANV. From start to end, the CDR3 is CAWIDRGYAGANVLTF. This chain links TRBV30 with TRBJ2-6, with D perhaps TRBD2 (6 bases). The CDR3 end is not reached by the read, which stops 3 residues before it; the germline J gene fills it in. CDR1 and CDR2 (germline): GTSNPN, SVGIG (reference sequence). CDR3 length equals 16 residues. Between the trimmed V and J ends, which lost 4 bases and 2 bases, there was a span of 15 bases.

In its sample, this clone was seen many times. The CDR3 DNA, read in part, is TGCAGTGCTAGGAGGGGTCTTCTCCCCGGGGAG. Its translation is CSARRGLLPGE. The full CDR3 protein reads CSARRGLLPGELFF. The gene calls are TRBV20-1 and TRBJ2-2; D possibly uses TRBD1 or TRBD2 (5 bases each). The read terminates 3 residues ahead of where the CDR3 ends, so the germline J gene completes it. V was cut by 3 bases and J by 6 bases, with 14 bases left in between. Germline CDR1 and CDR2: DFQATT and SNEGSKA (reference sequence). CDR3 length equals 14 residues.

About this clone: Coverage ceases 3 residues before the CDR3 finishes, and the germline J gene fills in the end. The rearrangement links TRBV7-3 to TRBJ2-1, with 13 bases identical to TRBD2. The germline CDR1 and CDR2 sequences are SGHTA and FQGTGA. CDR3 length equals 15 residues. The ends lost 5 bases at V and 9 bases at J; junction bases unmatched: 7. The CDR3 loop is CASSPPGLAGIEQFF. The DNA read from the CDR3 is TGTGCCAGCAGCCCTCCGGGACTAGCGGGAATTGAG.

Sample share makes this clone medium-sized. Read data end 3 residues before the CDR3 end; the end is taken from the germline J gene. This chain uses TRBV11-2 with TRBJ1-1; 7 bases fit TRBD1. In germline, CDR1 is SGHAT, CDR2 FQNNGV. V was clipped by 5 bases and J by 5 bases; unmatched bases: 8. CDR3 length: 14 residues. CDR3 bases read: TGTGCCAGCAGCACCCGACAGGGAAGAACTGAA. This sequence encodes CASSTRQGRTE. The CDR3, in full, reads CASSTRQGRTEAFF.

Many counts were recorded for this clone. The CDR3 end falls 3 residues outside the read, so it is completed with the germline J gene. The V and J genes are TRBV3-1 (or the pseudogene TRBV3-2) and TRBJ2-2, with D hard to call. The CDR3 runs to 19 residues. CDR1 and CDR2 (germline): LGHDT, YNNKEL (reference sequence). With 0 bases removed from V and 0 bases from J, the gap between germline ends came to 17 bases. The CDR3 is CASSQDAPGQTTNTGELFF. The part of the CDR3 DNA that was read is TGTGCCAGCAGCCAAGACGCCCCAGGTCAGACAACGAACACCGGGGAG.

This clone was counted only a few times. The read ends 3 residues early relative to the CDR3; the germline J gene fills the gap. The chain couples TRBV5-1 to TRBJ1-1, with D unclear. Germline CDR1 is SGHRS and CDR2 is YFSETQ. This CDR3 comprises 13 residues. Trimming took 1 base from V and 1 from J, leaving 5 bases between them. Here the CDR3 reads CASSLTRNTEAFF. CDR3 DNA, as far as it was read: TGCGCCAGCAGCTTGACCAGGAACACTGAA.

As concerns this clone: The read ends 3 residues before the CDR3 terminus; that terminus is restored from the germline J gene. The same CDR3 can be traced to other DNA sequences in this sample. The chain links TRBV6-2 or TRBV6-3 to TRBJ1-5; no reliable D call. CDR1 and CDR2 from the germline V gene are MNHEY and SVGEGT. The CDR3 has 15 residues. V lost 0 bases to trimming and J lost 0 bases, with 6 bases between them. CDR3 loop: CASSYSKGSNQPQHF. The sequenced part of the CDR3 DNA is TGTGCCAGCAGTTACTCGAAAGGTAGCAATCAGCCC.

In this sample, this clone turned up a few times. The read is 3 residues too short to cover the CDR3 end, so that end is filled in from the germline J gene. The V call is TRBV20-1, the J call TRBJ2-5; 10 bases are shared with TRBD2. The CDR3 covers 18 residues. V lost 3 bases to trimming and J lost 5 bases; unmatched junction nucleotides: 18. CDR1 and CDR2 (germline): DFQATT, SNEGSKA (reference sequence). Partial CDR3 DNA: TGCAGTGCTAGGGACGAGCGACTAGCGGGTATATACGGTGAGACC. It is translated as CSARDERLAGIYGET. The whole CDR3 protein reads CSARDERLAGIYGETQYF.

This clone was seen ten or more times. The read terminates 3 residues ahead of where the CDR3 ends, so the germline J gene completes it. V gene TRBV20-1 combines with J gene TRBJ2-4; 7 bases align to TRBD1. The length of the CDR3 is 16 residues. Germline V gives CDR1 DFQATT, CDR2 SNEGSKA (reference sequence). The V segment lost 0 bases and the J segment 6 bases; nucleotides outside the gene matches: 11. CDR3 DNA, as far as it was read: TGCAGTGCTAGAGATCAGGCGACCGGGACAGCAAACATT. Translation: CSARDQATGTANI. The CDR3 reads in full as CSARDQATGTANIQYF.

This clone was seen a few times. The read ends 3 residues early relative to the CDR3; the germline J gene fills the gap. The identical CDR3 is also encoded by other nucleotide sequences in the sample. The rearrangement uses TRBV18 and TRBJ2-1; 13 bases align to TRBD2. Unmatched junction bases numbered 14, after V lost 6 bases and J lost 9 bases. The germline V gene encodes CDR1 KGHSH and CDR2 LQKENI. The CDR3 spans 17 residues. CDR3 in amino acids: CASSPLTSGRARSEQFF. The CDR3 bases that were read are TGTGCCAGCTCCCCTCTAACTAGCGGGAGGGCCAGAAGTGAG.

Ten or more counts support this clone. The read comes to an end 3 residues before the CDR3 does, leaving the germline J gene to fill in the end. The rearrangement links TRBV19 to TRBJ2-3, with D tentatively TRBD2 (6 bases). This CDR3 is built from 16 residues. The V end was cut by 3 bases, the J end by 2 bases, with 15 bases between. Per the germline V gene, CDR1 is LNHDA and CDR2 is SQIVND (reference sequence). CDR3 amino acids: CASSIPGTRITDTQYF. Partial CDR3 DNA: TGTGCCAGTAGTATCCCCGGGACTCGGATCACAGATACG.

To note about this clone: The read stops 3 residues short of the end of the CDR3; the missing end is completed from the germline J gene. This chain uses TRBV19 with TRBJ2-2, with D hard to call. CDR1 and CDR2 (germline): LNHDA, SQIVND (reference sequence). The CDR3 spans 13 residues. Trimming shortened V by 7 bases and J by 1 base, and 7 bases separated the two germline ends. The CDR3 sequence is CASIYLNTGELFF. The sequenced part of the CDR3 DNA is TGTGCCAGTATCTATCTGAACACCGGGGAG. Looking up the rest from reference TRBV19 and TRBJ2-2 gives the full variable domain: DGGITQSPKYLFRKEGQNVTLSCEQNLNHDAMYWYRQDPGQGLRLIYYSQIVNDFQKGDIAEGYSVSREKKESFPLTVTSAQKNPTAFYLCASIYLNTGELFFGEGSRLTVL.

This clone was seen repeatedly, ten times or more. The DNA ends 3 residues before the CDR3 does, and the rest of the CDR3 is filled in from the germline J gene. The chain combines TRBV7-7 with TRBJ2-5; weak D call: TRBD2 (5 bases). V shed 0 bases and J shed 3 bases, with 11 bases lying between them. This CDR3 is 15 amino acids long. From germline, CDR1 is SSHAT and CDR2 FNYEAQ (reference sequence). CDR3 amino acids: CASSLASGWEETQYF. The sequenced CDR3 bases are TGTGCCAGCAGCTTAGCGTCGGGGTGGGAAGAGACC.

There are many counts of this clone. The read gets to within 3 residues of the CDR3 end, and the germline J gene fills in the rest. This rearrangement joins TRBV12-5 to TRBJ1-5, with D maybe TRBD1 (6 bases). This CDR3 region has 12 residues. Germline lookup yields CDR1 LGHNT and CDR2 FRNRAP. V lost 6 bases to trimming and J lost 9 bases, with 12 bases between them. The CDR3 bases that were read are TGTGCTAGTGGGTGGGGCAGGGGGCCC. This translates into CASGWGRGP. The CDR3, in full, reads CASGWGRGPQHF.